The T cell receptor beta chain under discussion was sequenced for a study of T cells after yellow fever vaccination (dated by TCRdb to about 2019). As for the study more broadly: Memory subsets (EM, EMRA, CM and Tscm) were sorted on a BD FACS Aria III using CD3, CD45RA, CCR7 and CD95 staining. The SMART-Seq v4 Ultra Low Input RNA kit was used to prepare libraries from fractions with low cell numbers. Bulk TCR alpha and beta repertoires were sequenced longitudinally to track T-cell clones before and after primary and booster YFV17D yellow fever vaccination. The cohort comprised two healthy male donors, one aged 18 to 30 and one aged 30 to 40 years. Blood was drawn at multiple timepoints before and after primary and secondary immunization, with bulk PBMC replicates and cell subsets isolated. Memory subsets were sorted on days 0, 15 and 45 and at 18 months after primary vaccination, and on days 0, 15 and 45 after the 30-year booster. General study outcomes and caveats: Because the study included only a couple of donors, the extent to which the findings can be generalized is limited. Compared with the primary T-cell response, the secondary T-cell response was faster but weaker, reaching its peak on day 5 rather than on day 15. Most clones expanded after primary vaccination (roughly 96% of CD4 and 88% of CD8) were re-detected after the booster, suggesting that broad memory maintenance occurred. Because abundant contaminating clonotypes from the bulk population could be contained in FACS-sorted repertoires, computational filtering was required. A small fraction of clonotypes showed up in both the CD4 and CD8 compartments, probably as a result of convergent recombination. On day 0, almost all vaccine-responding clonotypes were below detection in the sorted memory subsets.

This clonotype is considered medium-sized (0.01 to 0.1%). The record has no base qualities; no much larger clone is one base away. TCR cDNA was synthesized by 5'RACE template switching, through which a universal primer site and unique molecular identifiers were introduced. cDNA synthesis was primed from both the TCR alpha and TCR beta constant segments. Library amplification used two PCR steps, and the second PCR step added sample barcodes and sequencing adapters. Sequencing of libraries was done on Illumina HiSeq 2500 (2x100 bp) or NovaSeq (2x150 bp). For the original study's pipeline: Demultiplexing of reads and collapsing into UMI consensus sequences were performed with MIGEC, and V(D)J alignment was carried out with MiXCR. Vaccine-responding clonotypes were identified with edgeR using replicate PBMC samples, with FDR below 0.01 and a log2 fold change above 5 up to day 15 being required. CD4 or CD8 identity was assigned to each bulk clonotype according to whether the clonotype was present at higher abundance in the sequenced CD4 repertoire or the sequenced CD8 repertoire. To estimate how each clone was distributed across memory phenotypes, clonotype frequencies in memory subsets were weighted by the numbers of FACS-sorted cells. TCRdb cleaned the public reads at Q25 with fastp, built clones with MiXCR and kept in-frame beta chains. Every CDR3 protein is listed once, alongside the most common genes and DNA of its rows. TCRdb's processing, not the authors', yielded these V and J calls. Within this sample are more than 9,500 distinct CDR3 sequences, with under 6% of them counted one time only. Of the sample, approximately 0.88% is held by the ten largest clones.

From cysteine to phenylalanine, the CDR3 is 15 amino acids long. The sequence is cut down to CDR3 DNA, 45 bases in frame from base 1. For CDR1 and CDR2, the germline V gene lists MGHDK and SYGVNS. The junction shows trimming of 3 bases on V and 5 bases on J, plus 16 bases between the germline ends. Interpreted using the paper, the treatment or condition label stands for: live attenuated yellow fever vaccine strain. PBMCs were isolated from peripheral blood using a standard Ficoll-Paque protocol. The RNeasy Micro Kit was used to extract RNA from sorted memory subsets. The sequences come from PBMCs, either bulk or a sorted T-cell subset (CD4+, CD8+, memory, or dextramer-sorted; not recorded which), collected on the day of the yellow fever booster vaccination. The sequence was collected from a man aged 30-40 years who received the YFV17D yellow fever vaccine. The rearranged segments are TRBV25-1 and TRBJ2-5, with TRBD2 perhaps the D gene, on 5 matching bases. This receptor carries the CDR3 CASSDPSAGPETQYF. The DNA reads as follows: TGTGCCAGCAGTGACCCCAGCGCGGGCCCGGAGACCCAGTACTTC.